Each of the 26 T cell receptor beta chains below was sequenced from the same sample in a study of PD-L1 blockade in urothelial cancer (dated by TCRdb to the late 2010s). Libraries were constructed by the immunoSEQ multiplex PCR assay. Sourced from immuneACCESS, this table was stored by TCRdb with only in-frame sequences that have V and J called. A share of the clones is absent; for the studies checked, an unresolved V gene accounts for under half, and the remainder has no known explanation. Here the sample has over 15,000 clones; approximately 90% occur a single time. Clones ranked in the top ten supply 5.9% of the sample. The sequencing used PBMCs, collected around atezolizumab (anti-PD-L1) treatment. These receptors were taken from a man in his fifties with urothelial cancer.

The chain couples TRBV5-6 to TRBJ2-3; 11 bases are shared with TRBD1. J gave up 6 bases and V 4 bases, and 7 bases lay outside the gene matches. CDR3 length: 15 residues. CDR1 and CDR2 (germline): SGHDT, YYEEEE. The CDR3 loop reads CASSIPGQGVDTQYF. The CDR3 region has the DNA TGTGCCAGCAGCATTCCGGGACAGGGGGTTGATACGCAGTATTTT.

The CDR3 nucleotides are TGCGCCAGCAGCTTGGTGGGGGCCCGGGAAAATTCTGAAGCTTTCTTT. The encoded protein is CASSLVGARENSEAFF. This sequence joins TRBV5-1 and TRBJ1-1, with D maybe TRBD1 (6 bases). V was pared by 0 bases and J by 6 bases, with 18 bases between. Per germline, CDR1 SGHRS and CDR2 YFSETQ. CDR3 length: 16 amino acids.

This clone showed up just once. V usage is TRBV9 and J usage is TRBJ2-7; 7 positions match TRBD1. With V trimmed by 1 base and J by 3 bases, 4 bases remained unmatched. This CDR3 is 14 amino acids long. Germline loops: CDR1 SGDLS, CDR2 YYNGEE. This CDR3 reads CASSVFGTDYEQYF. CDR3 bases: TGTGCCAGCAGCGTATTTGGGACAGACTACGAGCAGTACTTC.

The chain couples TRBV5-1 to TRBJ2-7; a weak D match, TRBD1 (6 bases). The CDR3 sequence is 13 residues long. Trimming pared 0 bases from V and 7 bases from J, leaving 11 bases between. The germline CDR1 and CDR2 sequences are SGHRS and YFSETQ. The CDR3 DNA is TGCGCCAGCAGCTTGGGGGGGCGTGAAGAGCAGTACTTC. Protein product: CASSLGGREEQYF.

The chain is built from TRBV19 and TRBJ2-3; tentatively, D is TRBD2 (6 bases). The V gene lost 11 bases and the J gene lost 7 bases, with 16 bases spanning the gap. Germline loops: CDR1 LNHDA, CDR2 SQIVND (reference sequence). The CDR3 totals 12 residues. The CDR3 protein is CASGGRDYTQYF. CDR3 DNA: TGTGCCTCAGGAGGTCGGGACTATACGCAGTATTTT.

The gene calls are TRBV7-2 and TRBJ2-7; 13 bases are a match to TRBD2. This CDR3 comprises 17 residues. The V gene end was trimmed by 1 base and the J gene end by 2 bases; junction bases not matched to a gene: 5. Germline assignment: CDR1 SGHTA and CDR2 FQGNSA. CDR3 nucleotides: TGTGCCAGCAGCTTAGAACTAGCGGGAGGGTCCACCTACGAGCAGTACTTC. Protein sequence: CASSLELAGGSTYEQYF.

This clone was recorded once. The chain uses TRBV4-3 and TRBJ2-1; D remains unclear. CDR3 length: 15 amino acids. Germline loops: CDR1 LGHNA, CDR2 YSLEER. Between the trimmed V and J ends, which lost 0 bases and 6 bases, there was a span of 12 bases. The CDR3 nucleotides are TGCGCCAGCAGCCAAGATCGCCAGCGCGCCAATGAGCAGTTCTTC. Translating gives CASSQDRQRANEQFF.

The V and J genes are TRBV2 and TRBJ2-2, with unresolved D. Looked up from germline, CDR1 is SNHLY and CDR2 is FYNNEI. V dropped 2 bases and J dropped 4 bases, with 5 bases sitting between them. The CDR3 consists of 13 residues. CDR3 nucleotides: TGTGCCAGCAGTGAATCCAGCACCGGGGAGCTGTTTTTT. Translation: CASSESSTGELFF.

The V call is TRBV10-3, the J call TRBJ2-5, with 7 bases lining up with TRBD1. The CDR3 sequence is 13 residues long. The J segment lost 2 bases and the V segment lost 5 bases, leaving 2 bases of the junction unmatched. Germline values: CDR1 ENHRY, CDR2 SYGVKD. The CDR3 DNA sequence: TGTGCCATCAGTAAGACAGGGCAAGAGACCCAGTACTTC. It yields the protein CAISKTGQETQYF.

CDR3 bases: TGCAGCGTGGCCGGGGGACGGGGGGGCACAGATACGCAGTATTTT. It encodes CSVAGGRGGTDTQYF. The V call is TRBV29-1, the J call TRBJ2-3; 7 bases line up with TRBD2. Germline CDR1 reads SQVTM; CDR2 reads ANQGSEA. V dropped 6 bases and J dropped 1; count of bases not matched to a gene: 10. The CDR3 spans 15 residues.

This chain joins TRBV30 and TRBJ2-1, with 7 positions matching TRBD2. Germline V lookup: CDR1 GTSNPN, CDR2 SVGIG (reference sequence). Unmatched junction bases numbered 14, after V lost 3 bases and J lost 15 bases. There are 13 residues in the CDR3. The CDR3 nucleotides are TGTGCCTGGAGCGGGAGGTTTGGGACTACCGGGTTCTTC. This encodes CAWSGRFGTTGFF.

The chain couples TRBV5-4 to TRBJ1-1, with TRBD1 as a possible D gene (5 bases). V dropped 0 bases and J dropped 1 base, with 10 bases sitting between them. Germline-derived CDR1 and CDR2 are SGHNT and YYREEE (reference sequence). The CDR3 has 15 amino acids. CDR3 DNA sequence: TGTGCCAGCAGCTTGGGGGGCCCTAAGAACACTGAAGCTTTCTTT. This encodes CASSLGGPKNTEAFF.

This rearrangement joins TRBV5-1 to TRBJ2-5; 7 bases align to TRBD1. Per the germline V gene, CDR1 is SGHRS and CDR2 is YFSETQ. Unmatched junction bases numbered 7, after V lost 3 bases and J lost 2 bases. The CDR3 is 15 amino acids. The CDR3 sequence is CASSSRPGQQETQYF. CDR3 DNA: TGCGCCAGCAGCTCGCGACCGGGACAGCAAGAGACCCAGTACTTC.

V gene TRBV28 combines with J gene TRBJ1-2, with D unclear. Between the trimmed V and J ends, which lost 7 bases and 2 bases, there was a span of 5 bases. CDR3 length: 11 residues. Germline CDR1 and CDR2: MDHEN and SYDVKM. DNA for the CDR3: TGTGCCAGCAACGAGAACTATGGCTACACCTTC. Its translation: CASNENYGYTF.

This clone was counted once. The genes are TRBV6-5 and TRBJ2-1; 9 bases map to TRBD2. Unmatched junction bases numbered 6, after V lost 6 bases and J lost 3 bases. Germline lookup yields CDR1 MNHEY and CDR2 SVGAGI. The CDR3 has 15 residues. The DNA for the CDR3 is TGTGCCAGCAGCCCCCGACTAGCGGACTACAATGAGCAGTTCTTC. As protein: CASSPRLADYNEQFF.

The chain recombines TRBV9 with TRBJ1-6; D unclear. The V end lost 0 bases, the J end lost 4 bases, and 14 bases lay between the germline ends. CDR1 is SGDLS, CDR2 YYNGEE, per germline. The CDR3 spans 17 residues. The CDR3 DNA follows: TGTGCCAGCAGCGTAGCCGAAACCCTGAGGTATAATTCACCCCTCCACTTT. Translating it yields CASSVAETLRYNSPLHF.

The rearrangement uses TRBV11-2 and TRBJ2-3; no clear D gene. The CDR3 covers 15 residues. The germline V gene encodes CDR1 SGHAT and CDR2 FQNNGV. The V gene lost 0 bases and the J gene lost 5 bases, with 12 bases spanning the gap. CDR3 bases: TGTGCCAGCAGCTTAGAGTTCCTGACGGGAGATACGCAGTATTTT. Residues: CASSLEFLTGDTQYF.

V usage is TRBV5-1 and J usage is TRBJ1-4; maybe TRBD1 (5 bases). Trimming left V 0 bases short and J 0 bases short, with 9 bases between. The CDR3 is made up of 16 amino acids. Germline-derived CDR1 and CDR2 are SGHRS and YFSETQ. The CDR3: CASSLGSGATNEKLFF. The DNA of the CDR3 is TGCGCCAGCAGCTTGGGCTCGGGGGCAACTAATGAAAAACTGTTTTTT.

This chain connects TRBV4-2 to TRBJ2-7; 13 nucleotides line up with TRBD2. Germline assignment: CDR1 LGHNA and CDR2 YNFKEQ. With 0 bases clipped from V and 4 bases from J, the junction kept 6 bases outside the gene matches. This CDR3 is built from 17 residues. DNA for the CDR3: TGTGCCAGCAGCCAAGACCCCGGACTAGCGGGGGAATACGAGCAGTACTTC. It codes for CASSQDPGLAGEYEQYF.

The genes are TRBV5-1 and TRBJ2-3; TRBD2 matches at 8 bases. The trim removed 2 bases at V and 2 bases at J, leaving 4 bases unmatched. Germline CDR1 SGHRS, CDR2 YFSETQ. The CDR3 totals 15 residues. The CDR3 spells CASSLLADSTDTQYF. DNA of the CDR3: TGCGCCAGCAGCTTACTAGCGGATTCCACAGATACGCAGTATTTT.

CDR3 loop: CASSIRRSSGANVLTF. The CDR3 DNA sequence: TGTGCCAGTAGTATTCGAAGGAGCTCTGGGGCCAACGTCCTGACTTTC. The gene calls are TRBV19 and TRBJ2-6; the D is unclear. V lost 3 bases and J 0 bases, leaving 9 bases between the germline ends. Germline V gives CDR1 LNHDA, CDR2 SQIVND (reference sequence). The CDR3 spans 16 residues.

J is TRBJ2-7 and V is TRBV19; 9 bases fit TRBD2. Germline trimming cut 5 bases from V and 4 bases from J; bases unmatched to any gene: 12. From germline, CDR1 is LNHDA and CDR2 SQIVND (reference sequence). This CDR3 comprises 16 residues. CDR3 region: CASSPRLAAIRYEQYF. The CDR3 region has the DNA TGTGCCAGTAGTCCCCGACTAGCGGCAATCAGGTACGAGCAGTACTTC.

CDR3 DNA: TGTGCCAGCAGCCGTTACACAGATACGCAGTATTTT. Its protein product is CASSRYTDTQYF. V is TRBV7-9 and J is TRBJ2-3; D not resolved. Germline V gives CDR1 SEHNR, CDR2 FQNEAQ (reference sequence). This CDR3 region has 12 residues. The V end was cut by 5 bases, the J end by 2 bases, with 5 bases between.

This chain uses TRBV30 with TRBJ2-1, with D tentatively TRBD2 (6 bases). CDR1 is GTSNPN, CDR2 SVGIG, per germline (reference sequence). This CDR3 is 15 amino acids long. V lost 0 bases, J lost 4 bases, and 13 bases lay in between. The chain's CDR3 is CAWSVLGGAYNEQFF. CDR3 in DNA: TGTGCCTGGAGTGTATTGGGGGGAGCTTACAATGAGCAGTTCTTC.

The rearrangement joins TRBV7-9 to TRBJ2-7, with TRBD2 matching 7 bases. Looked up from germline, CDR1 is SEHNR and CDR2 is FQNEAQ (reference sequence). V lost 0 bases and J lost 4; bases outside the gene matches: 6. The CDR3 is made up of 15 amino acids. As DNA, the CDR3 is TGTGCCAGCAGCTTAGCGCTAGCGGAAGAATACGAGCAGTACTTC. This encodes CASSLALAEEYEQYF.

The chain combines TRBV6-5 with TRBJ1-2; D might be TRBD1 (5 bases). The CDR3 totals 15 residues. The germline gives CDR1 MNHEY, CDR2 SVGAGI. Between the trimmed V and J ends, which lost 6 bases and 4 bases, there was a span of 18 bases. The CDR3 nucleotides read TGTGCCAGCAGCAGATCGTGGGGGGGAGGCTATGGCTACACCTTC. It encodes CASSRSWGGGYGYTF.